The T cell receptor beta chain under discussion was sequenced for a study of preoperative IRX-2 immunotherapy in early breast cancer. The germline V gene has CDR1 SGHVS and CDR2 FQNEAQ. The CDR3 sequence is 16 residues long. Worth noting for this clone: Mismatch with germline at one junction end may stem from a read error.

Here immunoSEQ multiplex PCR was the method, and the copy in TCRdb shows in-frame clones only, minus some. The data contain almost 35,000 clones, about 95% of them singletons. Documented treatment: preoperative locoregional IRX-2 cytokine immunotherapy. This chain joins TRBV7-8 and TRBJ2-4, with D possibly being TRBD2 (6 bases). This receptor was obtained from a human donor with breast cancer. Collection took place from a patient treated with IRX-2 immunotherapy. As DNA, the CDR3 is TGTGCCAGCAGCTTAACGGGCGGGGTGGCCATAAACATTCAGTACTTC. It yields the protein CASSLTGGVAINIQYF.